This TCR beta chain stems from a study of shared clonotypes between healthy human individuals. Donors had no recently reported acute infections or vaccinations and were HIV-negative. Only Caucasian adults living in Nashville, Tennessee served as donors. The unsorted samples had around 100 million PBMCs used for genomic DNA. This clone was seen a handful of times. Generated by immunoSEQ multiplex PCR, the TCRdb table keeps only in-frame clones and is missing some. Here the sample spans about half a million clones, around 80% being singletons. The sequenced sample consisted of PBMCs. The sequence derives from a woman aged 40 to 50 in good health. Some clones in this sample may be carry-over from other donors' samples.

CDR3: CAWSETGRTEAFF. CDR3 DNA sequence: TGTGCCTGGAGTGAGACAGGGAGGACTGAAGCTTTCTTT. This chain links TRBV30 with TRBJ1-1; 7 nucleotides line up with TRBD1. With V trimmed by 1 base and J by 5 bases, 4 bases remained unmatched. In germline, CDR1 is GTSNPN, CDR2 SVGIG (reference sequence). The CDR3 has 13 residues.